This T cell receptor (beta chain) was identified in a study of cytomegalovirus exposure and HLA in healthy donors. At the level of the study: Early release data held around 82 million unique TCRs from HLA-typed donors. The study, taken as a whole, reports: Reportedly, HLA-A and HLA-B alleles of most subjects were accurately predicted from TCR beta. The study recorded more than 150 TCR beta chains that were cytomegalovirus-associated. In presence/absence analyses, roughly uniform sequencing depth across donors was assumed.

As regards this clone: Its target is unknown.

PCR primers comprised 60 Vbeta and 13 Jbeta primers. Repertoires were generated with immunoSEQ multiplex PCR, while TCRdb's copy carries only in-frame clones and drops some. The table shows around 200,000 clones, with around two thirds occurring only once. Germline values: CDR1 SGHRS, CDR2 YFSETQ. The V and J ends lost 4 bases and 5 bases, in that order; junction bases with no gene match: 6. CDR3 length: 15 amino acids. The chain is built from TRBV5-1 and TRBJ1-6; 7 bases agree with TRBD1. The receptor's source is a man aged 35-49 years in good health and CMV-seronegative. The sample taken for sequencing was PBMCs. CDR3 nucleotide sequence: TGCGCCAGCAGCCTCCCCCAGGGGGATAATTCACCCCTCCACTTT. This translates into CASSLPQGDNSPLHF.